This T cell receptor (beta chain) is drawn from a study of CD8 T cells in ankylosing spondylitis. This clonotype was counted many times. Its antigen is not identified. The study's findings and limits: Certain motif variants had earlier appeared in reactive arthritis synovial fluid and blood. Reportedly, matched ankylosing spondylitis synovial fluid was significantly enriched for disease-linked clones. The authors found the disease-linked clones to be CD8+ and relatively rare in peripheral blood.

TCRdb redid the calling of the 5' RACE reads with MiXCR, one entry per CDR3 protein. The sample has roughly 240,000 distinct CDR3 sequences, 7% to 10% seen once. Looked up from germline, CDR1 is SGHDT and CDR2 is YYEEEE. The germline V and J ends were trimmed by 2 bases and 5 bases, with 27 bases remaining between them. The CDR3 length is 19 residues. This TCR was recovered from a female donor with ankylosing spondylitis or in good health (not recorded which). The chain has TRBV5-6 and TRBJ2-3; a possible D gene is TRBD2 (5 bases). The specimen sequenced was blood, either unsorted or a sorted T cell fraction (not recorded which). CDR3 in amino acids: CASSFFLASGPSDLDTQYF. The DNA for the CDR3 is TGTGCCAGCAGCTTCTTTCTAGCTTCGGGCCCGAGCGATCTAGATACGCAGTATTTT.